This record looks at one T cell receptor beta chain sequence and its context. This specimen belongs to a study of T cell changes during pregnancy in multiple sclerosis. TCRdb keeps only in-frame clones here, not all; method: immunoSEQ multiplex PCR. The sample yields about 36,000 clones, approximately 90% seen once. This specimen was CD8+ T cells from peripheral blood mononuclear cells, taken in the third trimester of pregnancy. This receptor was obtained from a female donor with multiple sclerosis, enrolled in a pregnancy study.

This CDR3 is CASSQGQGGNYGYTF. The CDR3 DNA reads as TGTGCCAGCAGCCAAGGACAGGGCGGAAACTATGGCTACACCTTC. The chain couples TRBV4-2 to TRBJ1-2; 7 nucleotides line up with TRBD1. With 1 base clipped from V and 2 bases from J, the junction kept 4 bases outside the gene matches. The CDR3 runs 15 residues. Germline assignment: CDR1 LGHNA and CDR2 YNFKEQ.